These 25 T cell receptor beta chains were all obtained from the same sample, sequenced in a study of regulatory dendritic cells for organ transplantation. Clones were read by immunoSEQ multiplex PCR, and TCRdb kept only the in-frame ones, dropping some. The table has 9,500 to 15,000 clones, around two thirds seen once. The antigens for these receptors are not known. Sorted T cells were CFSE-labeled and cultured 5 days with allogeneic regulatory or mature dendritic cells at 1:10. Specimen: naive CD8+ T cells from blood cultured with dendritic cells. Subset reported: CD45RA+ naive T cells. All receptors derive from a human donor in good health.

The chain couples TRBV6-1 to TRBJ1-1, with no clear D. Germline CDR1 reads MNHNS; CDR2 reads SASEGT. This CDR3 region has 13 residues. Trimming removed 5 bases at V and 11 bases at J, with 18 bases between. CDR3 residues: CASSSSYRDQAFF. CDR3 nucleotide sequence: TGTGCCAGCAGTTCCTCGTACCGGGATCAGGCTTTCTTT.

Concerning this clone itself: One end of the junction is discordant with germline, which a read error may explain. The rearrangement links TRBV18 to TRBJ2-7; 9 bases fit TRBD1. The CDR3 is 14 residues long. Germline CDR1 and CDR2: KGHSH and LQKENI. CDR3 nucleotide sequence: TGTGCCAGCTCATCACCCGGGACAGGGTACGAGCAGTACTTC. Amino acid sequence: CASSSPGTGYEQYF.

V usage is TRBV5-5 and J usage is TRBJ1-2, with D tentatively TRBD1 (5 bases). Germline CDR1 reads SGHKS; CDR2 reads YYEKEE (reference sequence). Trimming removed 4 bases at V and 7 bases at J, with 11 bases between. The CDR3 loop spans 12 amino acids. The CDR3 DNA is TGTGCCAGCAGCATTCGACAGTTTGGCTACACCTTC. Residues: CASSIRQFGYTF.

V is TRBV7-9 and J is TRBJ1-3; a weak D match, TRBD1 (5 bases). Germline values: CDR1 SEHNR, CDR2 FQNEAQ (reference sequence). Deletions cut 2 bases from V and 0 bases from J, with 14 bases between. CDR3 length: 17 residues. Here the CDR3 reads CASSLTRQTVSGNTIYF. The CDR3 bases are TGTGCCAGCAGCTTAACCCGACAGACCGTCTCTGGAAACACCATATATTTT.

In this sample, this clone turned up a few times. The chain carries TRBV7-9 and TRBJ1-2; weak D call: TRBD1 (6 bases). The germline CDR1 and CDR2 sequences are SEHNR and FQNEAQ (reference sequence). The CDR3 is 15 residues long. V was clipped by 4 bases and J by 1 base, with 13 bases between them. The chain's CDR3 is CASSWSGVLNYGYTF. In nucleotides, the CDR3 is TGTGCCAGCAGCTGGTCAGGGGTACTTAACTATGGCTACACCTTC. The whole variable domain, remainder taken from reference TRBV7-9 and TRBJ1-2, is DTGVSQNPRHKITKRGQNVTFRCDPISEHNRLYWYRQTLGQGPEFLTYFQNEAQLEKSRLLSDRFSAERPKGSFSTLEIQRTEQGDSAMYLCASSWSGVLNYGYTFGSGTRLTVV.

The chain links TRBV19 to TRBJ2-7, with D perhaps TRBD2 (6 bases). The V and J ends lost 4 bases and 2 bases respectively, with 12 bases between them. The CDR3 has 14 residues. The germline V gene encodes CDR1 LNHDA and CDR2 SQIVND (reference sequence). The CDR3 region is CASSNAGSAYEQYF. CDR3 nucleotide sequence: TGTGCCAGTAGTAATGCGGGATCGGCCTACGAGCAGTACTTC.

In its sample, this clone was seen a few times. The rearrangement links TRBV4-3 to TRBJ2-1; 7 nucleotides align to TRBD1. This CDR3 is built from 14 residues. Germline values: CDR1 LGHNA, CDR2 YSLEER. V was clipped by 3 bases and J by 3 bases; unmatched bases: 2. This chain's CDR3 is CASSQDRIYNEQFF. The DNA for the CDR3 is TGCGCCAGCAGCCAGGACAGGATCTACAATGAGCAGTTCTTC.

A remark on this clone: Sequence at one end of the junction differs from germline and may be a read error. The sample contains more than one DNA sequence encoding this CDR3. The chain combines TRBV6-5 with TRBJ2-5; D gene ambiguous. CDR1 MNHEY and CDR2 SVGAGI come from the germline V gene. There are 14 residues in the CDR3. The CDR3 DNA sequence: TGTGCCAGCAGCTACTCGGAGTACCAAGAGACCCAGTACTTC. Residues: CASSYSEYQETQYF.

This clone was seen a few times. This chain connects TRBV6-6 to TRBJ1-4; no clear D. V was cut by 8 bases and J by 0 bases, with 10 bases left in between. The CDR3 contains 14 residues. Germline-derived CDR1 and CDR2 are MNHNY and SVGAGI (reference sequence). Written as DNA, the CDR3 is TGTGCCAGCGTTTGGAGGGCAACTAATGAAAAACTGTTTTTT. The encoded protein is CASVWRATNEKLFF.

The CDR3 is CASSVGGTGGFEQYF. For the CDR3, the DNA is TGTGCCAGCAGCGTAGGAGGGACAGGGGGCTTCGAGCAGTACTTC. The V gene is TRBV9, the J gene TRBJ2-7, with 12 bases fitting TRBD1. Germline lookup yields CDR1 SGDLS and CDR2 YYNGEE. Trimming removed 0 bases from V and 6 bases from J; junction bases left unmatched: 4. There are 15 residues in the CDR3. Supplemented by reference TRBV9 and TRBJ2-7, the full variable domain reads DSGVTQTPKHLITATGQRVTLRCSPRSGDLSVYWYQQSLDQGLQFLIQYYNGEERAKGNILERFSAQQFPDLHSELNLSSLELGDSALYFCASSVGGTGGFEQYFGPGTRLTVT.

The rearrangement joins TRBV7-7 to TRBJ2-2, with D possibly matching TRBD1 (6 bases). The CDR3 sequence is 13 residues long. V lost 5 bases, J lost 4 bases, and 8 bases lay in between. Germline V CDR1 and CDR2: SSHAT, FNYEAQ (reference sequence). The CDR3 nucleotides read TGTGCCAGCAGCCCAGGGGTCACCGGGGAGCTGTTTTTT. It yields the protein CASSPGVTGELFF.

The count of this clone is one. This chain uses TRBV5-5 with TRBJ1-2; the match to TRBD1 covers 7 bases. V shed 2 bases, J shed 5 bases, and the junction held 6 bases outside the gene matches. Germline values: CDR1 SGHKS, CDR2 YYEKEE (reference sequence). The CDR3 runs 14 residues. The CDR3 protein is CASSFGSGGYGYTF. CDR3 nucleotide sequence: TGTGCCAGCAGCTTTGGGTCAGGGGGGTATGGCTACACCTTC.

The genes are TRBV11-2 and TRBJ1-3, with D maybe TRBD1 (5 bases). The CDR3 sequence is 14 residues long. From germline, CDR1 is SGHAT and CDR2 FQNNGV. The germline V and J ends were trimmed by 4 bases and 1 base, with 8 bases remaining between them. CDR3 protein: CASSSQGSGNTIYF. In DNA, the CDR3 is TGTGCCAGCAGCTCGCAGGGTTCTGGAAACACCATATATTTT.

This chain joins TRBV6-1 and TRBJ1-6, with TRBD1 matching over 8 bases. V shed 4 bases and J 10 bases; nucleotides not matched to a gene: 12. The CDR3 has 16 amino acids. Germline V gene data show CDR1 as MNHNS and CDR2 as SASEGT. Written as DNA, the CDR3 is TGTGCCAGCAGTGCCCTGGAGGGGACAGGAGAGTCACCCCTCCACTTT. Translated, it gives CASSALEGTGESPLHF.

The chain combines TRBV21-1 with TRBJ2-3; TRBD1, the table's D call, was not compared with the DNA. TRBV21-1 constitutes a pseudogene. The CDR3 has 15 residues. The CDR3 here is CASRGAGQGTDTQYF. In DNA, the CDR3 is TGTGCCAGCAGAGGGGCGGGACAGGGTACAGATACGCAGTATTTT.

The V gene is TRBV28, the J gene TRBJ2-1; 10 nucleotides match TRBD2. Germline CDR1 and CDR2: MDHEN and SYDVKM. The CDR3 has 16 residues. Trimming cost V 3 bases and J 1 base; bases outside gene matches: 3. CDR3 bases: TGTGCCAGCAGTTTCGTACTAGCGGGGTCCTACAATGAGCAGTTCTTC. It specifies CASSFVLAGSYNEQFF.

J is TRBJ2-3 and V is TRBV11-3, with 9 bases that match TRBD2. Germline V gene sequence: CDR1 SGHNT, CDR2 YENEEA. The V segment lost 0 bases and the J segment 2 bases; nucleotides outside the gene matches: 6. The CDR3 sequence is 17 residues long. In DNA form, the CDR3 reads TGTGCCAGCAGCTTAGATGGGCTAGCGGGGAACACAGATACGCAGTATTTT. Residues: CASSLDGLAGNTDTQYF.

This chain links TRBV7-9 with TRBJ2-1, with TRBD1 identical over 7 bases. The CDR3 is made up of 15 amino acids. V was pared by 0 bases and J by 7 bases, with 6 bases of the junction left unmatched. CDR1 and CDR2 from the germline V gene are SEHNR and FQNEAQ (reference sequence). CDR3 sequence reads: CASSLADRVGNEQFF. The CDR3 bases are TGTGCCAGCAGCTTAGCCGACAGGGTGGGAAATGAGCAGTTCTTC. Drawing the rest from reference TRBV7-9 and TRBJ2-1, the complete variable domain is DTGVSQNPRHKITKRGQNVTFRCDPISEHNRLYWYRQTLGQGPEFLTYFQNEAQLEKSRLLSDRFSAERPKGSFSTLEIQRTEQGDSAMYLCASSLADRVGNEQFFGPGTRLTVL.

The gene calls are TRBV9 and TRBJ1-1, with D unclear. The V end was cut by 4 bases, the J end by 0 bases, with 13 bases between. The CDR3 length is 15 residues. Germline V CDR1 and CDR2: SGDLS, YYNGEE. CDR3 DNA sequence: TGTGCCAGCAGCATATCTACAGAAATGAACACTGAAGCTTTCTTT. It yields the protein CASSISTEMNTEAFF.

In this sample, this clone turned up a few times. The chain uses TRBV19 and TRBJ1-6, with a possible D match to TRBD1 (5 bases). The CDR3 sequence is 14 residues long. CDR1 and CDR2 (germline): LNHDA, SQIVND (reference sequence). Trimming shortened V by 1 base and J by 8 bases, and 9 bases separated the two germline ends. DNA for the CDR3: TGTGCCAGTAGTATAGGGGGCAGCTATTCACCCCTCCACTTT. Translated, it gives CASSIGGSYSPLHF.

The gene calls are TRBV4-3 and TRBJ1-2; possible D gene TRBD1, 5 bases. This CDR3 region has 15 residues. CDR1 LGHNA and CDR2 YSLEER come from the germline V gene. Trimming cost V 1 base and J 7 bases, with 16 bases left between them. CDR3 residues: CASSQGSQVSGGYTF. CDR3 DNA: TGCGCCAGCAGCCAAGGCTCACAGGTATCGGGTGGCTACACCTTC.

The table lists this clone with a few counts. The chain uses TRBV19 and TRBJ2-7; TRBD2 matches 8 bases. This CDR3 has 14 residues. Germline V CDR1 and CDR2: LNHDA, SQIVND (reference sequence). V lost 5 bases and J lost 2; bases outside the gene matches: 5. The CDR3 sequence: CASSPAGGAYEQYF. The DNA for the CDR3 is TGTGCCAGTAGTCCCGCCGGGGGGGCCTACGAGCAGTACTTC.

The chain carries TRBV5-1 and TRBJ2-7, with D perhaps TRBD1 (6 bases). There are 14 residues in the CDR3. Germline loops: CDR1 SGHRS, CDR2 YFSETQ. The V and J ends lost 0 bases and 3 bases respectively, with 10 bases between them. The CDR3 DNA reads as TGCGCCAGCAGCTTGGAGGGCAGGGGCTACGAGCAGTACTTC. Its translation: CASSLEGRGYEQYF.

This clone has just one count. The rearrangement links TRBV4-3 to TRBJ2-1; 7 nucleotides agree with TRBD1. J gave up 5 bases and V 5 bases, and 6 bases lay outside the gene matches. The CDR3 spans 14 residues. Germline CDR1 reads LGHNA; CDR2 reads YSLEER. CDR3 sequence reads: CASSNRDRHNEQFF. The DNA for the CDR3 is TGCGCCAGCAGCAACCGGGACAGACACAATGAGCAGTTCTTC.

The V call is TRBV5-6, the J call TRBJ2-4; no firm D call. The CDR3 covers 15 residues. Trimming cost V 4 bases and J 6 bases, with 17 bases left between them. Germline V gives CDR1 SGHDT, CDR2 YYEEEE. The CDR3 coding sequence is TGTGCCAGCAGCCCCACGAGACTGATGGGAAACATTCAGTACTTC. It is translated as CASSPTRLMGNIQYF. The full variable domain, in which reference TRBV5-6 and TRBJ2-4 provide the parts outside the CDR3, is DAGVTQSPTHLIKTRGQQVTLRCSPKSGHDTVSWYQQALGQGPQFIFQYYEEEERQRGNFPDRFSGHQFPNYSSELNVNALLLGDSALYLCASSPTRLMGNIQYFGAGTRLSVL.